These 17 T cell receptor beta chains were sequenced from one sample in a study of molecular identifiers for immune sequencing clone quantification. Via MiXCR, TCRdb re-called the PCR reads, giving one row per CDR3 protein. The sample lists about 640,000 distinct CDR3 sequences, nearly 20% occurring once. Sample: naive CD8+ T cells from blood, with Jurkat cell RNA spiked in. As to subset: FACS-sorted CD8+CD4-CCR7+CD45RA+ naive T cells. These receptors originate from a human donor in good health. Some libraries in this study had Jurkat cell RNA spiked in.

This clonotype was observed many times. CDR3 protein: CASSPQGLYGYTF. The CDR3 bases are TGTGCCAGCAGCCCGCAGGGTCTCTATGGCTACACCTTC. The chain carries TRBV7-6 and TRBJ1-2, with D tentatively TRBD1 (5 bases). Germline CDR1 and CDR2: SGHVS and FNYEAQ. The CDR3 covers 13 residues. The V gene lost 5 bases and the J gene lost 4 bases, with 11 bases spanning the gap.

This clonotype was counted a few times. CDR3 sequence (DNA): TGTGCCAGTAGTATAACCCAGGGGGCAAATCAGCCCCAGCATTTT. Its protein is CASSITQGANQPQHF. The V call is TRBV19, the J call TRBJ1-5; TRBD1 agrees at 8 bases. The V gene's germline CDR1 is LNHDA and CDR2 SQIVND (reference sequence). The V segment lost 2 bases and the J segment 4 bases; nucleotides outside the gene matches: 4. CDR3 length equals 15 residues.

This clonotype occurred a few times. V and J are TRBV4-2 and TRBJ2-3, with TRBD1 matching over 7 bases. The CDR3 length is 17 residues. Germline V CDR1 and CDR2: LGHNA, YNFKEQ. The trim removed 0 bases at V and 0 bases at J, leaving 6 bases unmatched. CDR3 sequence reads: CASSQEEWDRSTDTQYF. For the CDR3, the DNA is TGTGCCAGCAGCCAAGAGGAGTGGGACAGAAGCACAGATACGCAGTATTTT.

This clonotype was recorded many times. The rearrangement joins TRBV28 to TRBJ2-3, with unresolved D. The CDR3 is 16 amino acids. The germline V gene has CDR1 MDHEN and CDR2 SYDVKM. V shed 5 bases and J shed 0 bases, with 15 bases lying between them. CDR3 DNA: TGTGCCAGCAGTCCGCGGACGGAAACTAGCACAGATACGCAGTATTTT. Protein sequence: CASSPRTETSTDTQYF.

This clonotype was counted many times. This chain links TRBV4-3 with TRBJ2-3, with a possible D match to TRBD2 (5 bases). The CDR3 covers 16 residues. V was pared by 1 base and J by 6 bases, with 17 bases between. Germline loops: CDR1 LGHNA, CDR2 YSLEER. The CDR3 nucleotides read TGCGCCAGCAGCCAAGGGACTTCCCTCAAGGCGGATACGCAGTATTTT. This gives the protein CASSQGTSLKADTQYF.

There are a few counts of this clonotype. This could be a read error, since a much larger clone is one nucleotide away. Because the CDR3 is missing its conserved closing phenylalanine or tryptophan, this is likely a read error. The chain uses TRBV29-1 and TRBJ2-7; unclear D gene. In germline, CDR1 is SQVTM, CDR2 ANQGSEA. V shed 3 bases and J shed 2 bases, with 8 bases lying between them. The CDR3 has 12 residues. CDR3 sequence reads: CSVEGTTYEQYL. The CDR3 DNA follows: TGCAGCGTTGAGGGCACCACCTACGAGCAGTACCTC.

A word on this clonotype: This may arise from a read error, as a much more abundant clone is one base away. The chain couples TRBV12-3 or TRBV12-4 to TRBJ1-4, with D hard to call. The CDR3 totals 14 residues. The CDR3, as DNA: TGTGCCAGCAGTGAAGAGTCGTCCCTCGAAAGACTGTTTTTT. Translating it yields CASSEESSLERLFF.

This clonotype was found many times. CDR3 in DNA: TGTGCCAGCAGACCGGGACTAGCGATGGGCGCAGATACGCAGTATTTT. Translated, it gives CASRPGLAMGADTQYF. The rearrangement uses TRBV5-6 and TRBJ2-3; 10 nucleotides agree with TRBD2. Germline CDR1 and CDR2: SGHDT and YYEEEE. The CDR3 length is 16 residues. After removal of 5 bases from V and 4 bases from J, the junction contained 10 bases not matched to a gene.

This clonotype was counted ten times or more. The chain joins TRBV7-9 to TRBJ1-2, with D maybe TRBD1 (5 bases). CDR3 length: 16 amino acids. Trimming took 1 base from V and 4 from J, leaving 16 bases between them. CDR1 SEHNR and CDR2 FQNEAQ come from the germline V gene (reference sequence). CDR3 amino acids: CASSLGAGRGAYGYTF. CDR3 nucleotides: TGTGCCAGCAGCTTAGGGGCCGGAAGAGGGGCCTATGGCTACACCTTC.

This clonotype was observed a few times. The chain employs TRBV28 and TRBJ1-4; 7 bases line up with TRBD1. Unmatched junction bases numbered 11, after V lost 5 bases and J lost 11 bases. This CDR3 comprises 14 residues. The germline gives CDR1 MDHEN, CDR2 SYDVKM. CDR3 amino acids: CASSLEQGLGKLFF. The CDR3 DNA sequence: TGTGCCAGCAGTCTCGAACAGGGGTTGGGGAAACTGTTTTTT.

This clonotype was counted a few times. The V gene is TRBV2, the J gene TRBJ2-7; no reliable D call. Trimming cost V 3 bases and J 2 bases, with 8 bases left between them. Looked up from germline, CDR1 is SNHLY and CDR2 is FYNNEI. The CDR3 is 13 amino acids. In DNA form, the CDR3 reads TGTGCCAGCAGTGACGCGAGGACCTACGAGCAGTACTTC. It yields the protein CASSDARTYEQYF.

With regard to this clonotype: A much larger clone sits a single nucleotide away, making a read error possible. This chain joins TRBV7-9 and TRBJ2-5; 8 nucleotides match TRBD2. CDR3 size: 16 residues. After removal of 2 bases from V and 5 bases from J, the junction contained 10 bases not matched to a gene. In germline, CDR1 is SEHNR, CDR2 FQNEAQ (reference sequence). The CDR3: CASSLPKRGSLETQYF. CDR3 DNA: TGTGCCAGCAGCTTACCCAAGCGGGGGAGCCTTGAGACCCAGTACTTC.

This clonotype has a count of ten or more. The V gene is TRBV28, the J gene TRBJ2-3, with D perhaps matching TRBD2 (6 bases). V was pared by 6 bases and J by 4 bases, with 11 bases between. In germline, CDR1 is MDHEN, CDR2 SYDVKM. The CDR3 is made up of 13 amino acids. CDR3 amino acids: CASSPWEADTQYF. The CDR3, as DNA: TGTGCCAGCAGCCCCTGGGAGGCAGATACGCAGTATTTT.

This clonotype has ten or more counts. The genes are TRBV4-1 and TRBJ1-3; D is unresolved. Germline V gene lookup returns CDR1 MGHRA and CDR2 YSYEKL. V was shortened by 0 bases and J by 7 bases, with 7 bases between the two germline ends. This CDR3 contains 13 residues. The DNA of the CDR3 is TGCGCCAGCAGCCAAGATATTGGCAACACCATATATTTT. It encodes CASSQDIGNTIYF.

Many counts were recorded for this clonotype. The V call is TRBV7-8, the J call TRBJ1-5; no definite D call. The V gene's germline CDR1 is SGHVS and CDR2 FQNEAQ. The CDR3 extends over 15 amino acids. Trimming left V 4 bases short and J 0 bases short, with 10 bases between. The CDR3 here is CASSSNWYSNQPQHF. CDR3 DNA: TGTGCCAGCAGCTCAAACTGGTATAGCAATCAGCCCCAGCATTTT.

This clonotype was seen at least ten times. The rearrangement uses TRBV10-3 and TRBJ2-3; D is tentatively TRBD1 or TRBD2 (6 bases each). V lost 11 bases and J lost 0, with 12 bases in between. The germline V gene has CDR1 ENHRY and CDR2 SYGVKD. There are 13 residues in the CDR3. In nucleotides, the CDR3 is TGTGCCTCCTGGAGGGGGAGCACAGATACGCAGTATTTT. Encoded protein: CASWRGSTDTQYF.

With respect to this clonotype: At one end the junction does not follow the germline gene, possibly because of a read error. The chain recombines TRBV4-1 with TRBJ2-7, with 8 bases fitting TRBD1. In germline, CDR1 is MGHRA, CDR2 YSYEKL. The CDR3 sequence is 16 residues long. The CDR3 protein is CASSHPRQGINHEQCF. DNA of the CDR3: TGCGCCAGCAGCCATCCGCGACAGGGGATAAACCACGAGCAGTGCTTC.